The 6 T cell receptor beta chains listed next were all sequenced from one sample in a study of breast tumors, draining lymph nodes, adjacent tissues. Using its own MiXCR run on the multiplex PCR reads, TCRdb lists one record per CDR3 protein. This repertoire shows roughly 16,000 distinct CDR3 sequences, around 50% found once; its top ten account for around 17%. Input material: tumor-adjacent breast tissue. The source is a female donor with breast cancer. Some clones in this sample may be carry-over from other donors' samples.

This clonotype was observed at least ten times. This chain links TRBV30 with TRBJ1-6; TRBD1 matches 7 bases. The V segment lost 0 bases and the J segment 8 bases; nucleotides outside the gene matches: 1. The germline CDR1 and CDR2 sequences are GTSNPN and SVGIG (reference sequence). The CDR3 extends over 13 amino acids. CDR3 nucleotides: TGTGCCTGGAGTGTCCAGGGGGATTCACCCCTCCACTTT. Translation gives CAWSVQGDSPLHF.

This clonotype was counted ten times or more. The V gene is TRBV6-2 or TRBV6-3, the J gene TRBJ2-3, with 12 bases lining up with TRBD1. CDR1 is MNHEY, CDR2 SVGEGT, per germline. The CDR3 contains 17 residues. J gave up 2 bases and V 5 bases, and 8 bases lay outside the gene matches. CDR3 bases: TGTGCCAGCAGTCGCCGGGACAGGGGGCGATACACAGATACGCAGTATTTT. This translates into CASSRRDRGRYTDTQYF.

This clonotype was recorded only once. The chain is built from TRBV7-2 and TRBJ1-2, with D possibly being TRBD1 (5 bases). The V end was cut by 3 bases, the J end by 2 bases, with 10 bases between. The CDR3 covers 14 residues. Per the germline V gene, CDR1 is SGHTA and CDR2 is FQGNSA. This chain's CDR3 is CASSFGGQNYGYTF. DNA for the CDR3: TGTGCCAGCAGCTTCGGCGGACAAAACTATGGCTACACCTTC.

The chain carries TRBV5-1 and TRBJ2-7; D is possibly TRBD2 (6 bases). The CDR3 is made up of 16 amino acids. The V gene's germline CDR1 is SGHRS and CDR2 YFSETQ. Trimming took off 0 bases at V and 9 bases at J, with 22 bases between the two ends. The CDR3 DNA is TGCGCCAGCAGCTTGGCCATCGGGACTTTTACAGCCGGGCAGTACTTC. Translated: CASSLAIGTFTAGQYF.

This clonotype was counted ten times or more. In DNA form, the CDR3 reads TGTGCCAGCAGTTACTCCCGGGACGGGTGGTTCTTC. Protein product: CASSYSRDGWFF. The chain links TRBV6-2 or TRBV6-3 to TRBJ2-1, with D perhaps matching TRBD1 or TRBD2 (5 bases each). Germline V gene sequence: CDR1 MNHEY, CDR2 SVGEGT. This CDR3 contains 12 residues. V dropped 0 bases and J dropped 15 bases, with 12 bases sitting between them.

This clonotype was picked up a small number of times. This chain links TRBV5-4 with TRBJ2-1; D may be TRBD2 (6 bases). This CDR3 has 17 amino acids. The ends were cut back, 0 bases at V and 1 base at J, with 14 bases in the middle. The germline gives CDR1 SGHNT, CDR2 YYREEE (reference sequence). CDR3 DNA: TGTGCCAGCAGCTTGGATCCGGGGGAGTGGTCCTACAATGAGCAGTTCTTC. Protein: CASSLDPGEWSYNEQFF.